This entry lists 21 T cell receptor beta chains sequenced from one sample in a study of cytomegalovirus exposure and HLA in healthy donors. Amplification used 60 Vbeta primers and 13 Jbeta primers. Clones were read by immunoSEQ multiplex PCR, and TCRdb kept only the in-frame ones, dropping some. Among 200,000 to 300,000 clones listed, almost 85% were seen once. The source material was PBMCs. These receptors were obtained from a woman aged 40 to 50 in good health and CMV-seropositive.

This chain connects TRBV27 to TRBJ1-5; possible D gene TRBD1, 5 bases. V shed 4 bases and J shed 4 bases, with 8 bases lying between them. Looked up from germline, CDR1 is MNHEY and CDR2 is SMNVEV (reference sequence). The CDR3 has 13 residues. In DNA form, the CDR3 reads TGTGCCAGCAGTTGGGGGGGGAATCAGCCCCAGCATTTT. It translates to CASSWGGNQPQHF.

The chain uses TRBV19 and TRBJ2-7; tentatively, D is TRBD2 (6 bases). Trimming shortened V by 6 bases and J by 0 bases, and 9 bases separated the two germline ends. CDR1 and CDR2 (germline): LNHDA, SQIVND (reference sequence). The CDR3 contains 13 residues. The CDR3 coding sequence is TGTGCCAGTAGGGGGGGAAGCTCCTACGAGCAGTACTTC. Translated: CASRGGSSYEQYF.

This clone was counted only a few times. The chain employs TRBV30 and TRBJ1-2; D perhaps matches TRBD1 (6 bases). V was clipped by 3 bases and J by 4 bases, with 12 bases between them. CDR3 size: 13 residues. Per the germline V gene, CDR1 is GTSNPN and CDR2 is SVGIG (reference sequence). The DNA of the CDR3 is TGTGCCTGGAGCAGGGGTTACCTCTATGGCTACACCTTC. Translating gives CAWSRGYLYGYTF.

The table lists this clone with a count of one. This rearrangement joins TRBV4-3 to TRBJ2-1; TRBD2 matches at 7 bases. V trimming: 4 bases; J trimming: 8 bases; junction bases outside the gene matches: 14. The germline gives CDR1 LGHNA, CDR2 YSLEER. This CDR3 is built from 16 residues. This CDR3 is CASSLTYPSGGHEQFF. The CDR3 DNA reads TGCGCCAGCAGCCTCACGTACCCTAGCGGAGGCCATGAGCAGTTCTTC.

This clone occurred a few times. The rearrangement links TRBV2 to TRBJ1-3, with unresolved D. Trimming pared 2 bases from V and 4 bases from J, leaving 9 bases between. CDR3 size: 14 residues. Germline lookup yields CDR1 SNHLY and CDR2 FYNNEI. The CDR3 reads CASSESGSGNTIYF. CDR3 DNA: TGTGCCAGCAGTGAATCTGGGAGCGGAAACACCATATATTTT.

The CDR3 DNA sequence: TGTGCCAGCAGCCCTTTGGCCTCTGGAAACACCATATATTTT. Amino acids: CASSPLASGNTIYF. The gene calls are TRBV7-9 and TRBJ1-3; no definite D call. The CDR3 totals 14 residues. Per germline, CDR1 SEHNR and CDR2 FQNEAQ (reference sequence). With 5 bases removed from V and 0 bases from J, the gap between germline ends came to 8 bases. Full variable domain (remainder filled in from reference TRBV7-9 and TRBJ1-3): DTGVSQNPRHKITKRGQNVTFRCDPISEHNRLYWYRQTLGQGPEFLTYFQNEAQLEKSRLLSDRFSAERPKGSFSTLEIQRTEQGDSAMYLCASSPLASGNTIYFGEGSWLTVV.

V usage is TRBV10-3 and J usage is TRBJ1-2; tentatively, D is TRBD1 (5 bases). Trimming removed 5 bases from V and 3 bases from J, with 10 bases in between. The CDR3 runs to 13 residues. Per the germline V gene, CDR1 is ENHRY and CDR2 is SYGVKD. CDR3: CAISRQLHYGYTF. The CDR3 nucleotides read TGTGCCATCAGTAGACAGCTACACTATGGCTACACCTTC.

This clone was detected only once. Other nucleotide sequences in the sample specify the same CDR3. The chain carries TRBV30 and TRBJ2-7, with 7 nucleotides matching TRBD2. CDR3 length: 14 residues. The V gene end was trimmed by 0 bases and the J gene end by 0 bases; junction bases not matched to a gene: 2. The germline CDR1 and CDR2 sequences are GTSNPN and SVGIG (reference sequence). CDR3 protein: CAWSVGGSSYEQYF. The CDR3 DNA reads as TGTGCCTGGAGTGTGGGCGGGAGCTCCTACGAGCAGTACTTC.

For this clone: Other DNA variants within this sample encode the same CDR3. The genes are TRBV9 and TRBJ2-1, with unresolved D. The germline V gene encodes CDR1 SGDLS and CDR2 YYNGEE. V lost 0 bases to trimming and J lost 2 bases, with 9 bases between them. This CDR3 is 15 amino acids long. The CDR3 sequence is CASSVGSAAYNEQFF. As DNA, the CDR3 is TGTGCCAGCAGCGTAGGGTCGGCGGCCTACAATGAGCAGTTCTTC.

The J gene is TRBJ2-1, the V gene TRBV11-2; the match to TRBD2 covers 9 bases. Looked up from germline, CDR1 is SGHAT and CDR2 is FQNNGV. The CDR3 extends over 15 amino acids. J was trimmed by 9 bases and V by 2 bases; bases with no gene match: 8. In DNA form, the CDR3 reads TGTGCCAGCAGCTTACGGCTAGCGGGACCCGGTGAGCAGTTCTTC. The encoded protein is CASSLRLAGPGEQFF.

The rearrangement joins TRBV5-8 to TRBJ2-5; 8 bases match TRBD2. The tail of the sequence fits TRBJ2-7 better, so the J call may be wrong. Germline CDR1 SGHTS, CDR2 YDEGEE. This CDR3 has 16 residues. The CDR3 sequence is CASSGGAGAWGGEQYF. The CDR3 coding sequence is TGTGCCAGCAGCGGGGGAGCGGGAGCGTGGGGGGGCGAGCAGTACTTC.

The genes are TRBV19 and TRBJ1-5; the D is unclear. Trimming left V 6 bases short and J 0 bases short, with 9 bases between. Germline values: CDR1 LNHDA, CDR2 SQIVND (reference sequence). This CDR3 contains 14 residues. The CDR3 sequence: CASRAVYSNQPQHF. The DNA of the CDR3 is TGTGCCAGTAGGGCAGTTTATAGCAATCAGCCCCAGCATTTT.

The rearrangement joins TRBV7-2 to TRBJ2-2; 7 positions agree with TRBD1. V was pared by 6 bases and J by 1 base, with 5 bases of the junction left unmatched. Germline V gene lookup returns CDR1 SGHTA and CDR2 FQGNSA. The CDR3 sequence is 15 residues long. DNA for the CDR3: TGTGCCAGCAGATGGGACAGCCGGAACACCGGGGAGCTGTTTTTT. Its translation: CASRWDSRNTGELFF. Complete variable domain (other parts from reference TRBV7-2 and TRBJ2-2): GAGVSQSPSNKVTEKGKDVELRCDPISGHTALYWYRQSLGQGLEFLIYFQGNSAPDKSGLPSDRFSAERTGGSVSTLTIQRTQQEDSAVYLCASRWDSRNTGELFFGEGSRLTVL.

J is TRBJ1-2 and V is TRBV12-5, with 9 bases that match TRBD1. Germline V lookup: CDR1 LGHNT, CDR2 FRNRAP. V trimming: 0 bases; J trimming: 4 bases; junction bases outside the gene matches: 21. The CDR3 length is 21 residues. The CDR3 sequence is CASGLVLLGGQGSPGVYGYTF. CDR3 nucleotide sequence: TGTGCTAGTGGTTTGGTACTATTGGGCGGACAGGGGAGCCCCGGTGTCTATGGCTACACCTTC.

The chain links TRBV7-2 to TRBJ1-2; tentatively, D is TRBD1 (5 bases). The CDR3 runs to 14 residues. The germline gives CDR1 SGHTA, CDR2 FQGNSA. V was trimmed by 4 bases and J by 3 bases, leaving 12 bases between them. The CDR3 loop is CASSSFQGHYGYTF. The CDR3 region has the DNA TGTGCCAGCAGCTCATTTCAGGGTCACTATGGCTACACCTTC.

The chain joins TRBV5-1 to TRBJ2-5; D might be TRBD2 (6 bases). The CDR3 totals 15 residues. Per the germline V gene, CDR1 is SGHRS and CDR2 is YFSETQ. Trimming pared 3 bases from V and 5 bases from J, leaving 17 bases between. The CDR3 protein is CASSSVSGGEETQYF. CDR3 in DNA: TGCGCCAGCAGCTCCGTTAGCGGAGGGGAGGAGACCCAGTACTTC.

The chain combines TRBV10-3 with TRBJ2-3; 11 bases align to TRBD2. The CDR3 has 22 amino acids. Germline CDR1 and CDR2: ENHRY and SYGVKD. Trimming took 6 bases from V and 1 from J; bases not matched to a gene: 24. CDR3 region: CAIRDPSVGQSLAGVGTDTQYF. The DNA of the CDR3 is TGTGCCATCAGGGACCCTTCGGTGGGGCAGTCACTAGCGGGAGTCGGCACAGATACGCAGTATTTT.

The V and J genes are TRBV28 and TRBJ1-5; D perhaps matches TRBD1 (6 bases). Per germline, CDR1 MDHEN and CDR2 SYDVKM. V was clipped by 5 bases and J by 0 bases, with 11 bases between them. The CDR3 loop spans 15 amino acids. For the CDR3, the DNA is TGTGCCAGCAGTGACGACAGGTTTAGCAATCAGCCCCAGCATTTT. Residues: CASSDDRFSNQPQHF.

V usage is TRBV27 and J usage is TRBJ2-6; no clear D. The CDR3 has 16 residues. The germline V and J ends were trimmed by 5 bases and 0 bases, with 11 bases remaining between them. Per the germline V gene, CDR1 is MNHEY and CDR2 is SMNVEV (reference sequence). CDR3 protein: CASSPPFISGANVLTF. DNA for the CDR3: TGTGCCAGCAGTCCCCCTTTTATCTCTGGGGCCAACGTCCTGACTTTC.

J is TRBJ2-1 and V is TRBV7-8; a possible D gene is TRBD2 (5 bases). Trimming took 0 bases from V and 5 from J, leaving 8 bases between them. Germline V CDR1 and CDR2: SGHVS, FQNEAQ. The CDR3 runs to 14 residues. CDR3 DNA: TGTGCCAGCAGCTTAGCGGGAGTCCACAATGAGCAGTTCTTC. Translated, it gives CASSLAGVHNEQFF.

This clone was counted a single time. The V gene is TRBV28, the J gene TRBJ2-7, with D maybe TRBD2 (5 bases). This CDR3 has 14 amino acids. In germline, CDR1 is MDHEN, CDR2 SYDVKM. V was pared by 2 bases and J by 6 bases, with 14 bases between. CDR3: CASSLITGNVEQYF. The CDR3 coding sequence is TGTGCCAGCAGTTTAATTACGGGAAATGTCGAGCAGTACTTC.